Below are 6 T cell receptor beta chains sequenced from a single sample in a study of blood T cell repertoires in COVID-19 (dated by TCRdb to 2018 to 2020). The library was obtained by the immunoSEQ multiplex PCR assay. Held by TCRdb, this immuneACCESS table contains in-frame sequences only and omits some clones. Under half of the omission traces to an unresolved V gene where checked; the cause of the rest is unknown. This sample has roughly 250,000 clones in its table, and 70% to 90% of those were observed once. Of the sample, 2% to 2.5% falls within the top ten clones. Sequenced sample: peripheral blood. These receptors were taken from a woman aged 40 to 50 who had recovered from COVID-19.

The CDR3 nucleotides are TGCAGTGTTGAGTCGAACACTGAAGCTTTCTTT. Translating gives CSVESNTEAFF. This chain joins TRBV20-1 and TRBJ1-1; no firm D call. The CDR3 spans 11 residues. Germline V gives CDR1 DFQATT, CDR2 SNEGSKA (reference sequence). V lost 7 bases and J lost 1, with 7 bases in between.

In its sample, this clone was seen a few times. This sequence joins TRBV6-5 and TRBJ1-6; D is undetermined. The length of the CDR3 is 13 residues. V lost 7 bases and J lost 0, with 4 bases in between. CDR1 is MNHEY and CDR2 is SVGAGI in the germline V gene. CDR3 sequence: CASMASYNSPLHF. CDR3 bases: TGTGCCAGCATGGCCTCCTATAATTCACCCCTCCACTTT.

On this clone itself: Other DNA variants within this sample encode the same CDR3. For the CDR3, the DNA is TGTGCCAGTAGTACGACAGGGTCAAATCAGCCCCAGCATTTT. This translates into CASSTTGSNQPQHF. V usage is TRBV19 and J usage is TRBJ1-5; 7 nucleotides align to TRBD1. The V gene's germline CDR1 is LNHDA and CDR2 SQIVND (reference sequence). The V segment lost 4 bases and the J segment 4 bases; nucleotides outside the gene matches: 4. The CDR3 runs 14 residues.

In this sample, this clone turned up a few times. The chain recombines TRBV7-9 with TRBJ2-5; 9 bases are a match to TRBD1. Per the germline V gene, CDR1 is SEHNR and CDR2 is FQNEAQ (reference sequence). Germline trimming cut 5 bases from V and 5 bases from J; bases unmatched to any gene: 6. The CDR3 totals 14 residues. The CDR3 protein is CASSTGTGSETQYF. The CDR3 bases are TGTGCCAGCAGCACAGGGACAGGGAGCGAGACCCAGTACTTC.

V and J are TRBV30 and TRBJ2-7; tentative D call: TRBD1 (7 bases). The CDR3 sequence is 14 residues long. V gave up 5 bases and J gave up 0 bases, with 14 bases separating them. Germline V gene data show CDR1 as GTSNPN and CDR2 as SVGIG (reference sequence). CDR3 amino acids: CAWGGTASSYEQYF. The CDR3 nucleotides are TGTGCCTGGGGCGGGACAGCCAGCTCCTACGAGCAGTACTTC. Based on the CDR3 plus reference TRBV30 and TRBJ2-7, the full variable domain is SQTIHQWPATLVQPVGSPLSLECTVEGTSNPNLYWYRQAAGRGLQLLFYSVGIGQISSEVPQNLSASRPQDRQFILSSKKLLLSDSGFYLCAWGGTASSYEQYFGPGTRLTVT.

The chain employs TRBV28 and TRBJ2-6, with a tentative D call TRBD1 (6 bases). This CDR3 is 16 amino acids long. CDR1 and CDR2 from the germline V gene are MDHEN and SYDVKM. V lost 5 bases and J lost 2, with 13 bases in between. CDR3 sequence (DNA): TGTGCCAGCAGTCGAGGGGGTCCCCCTGGGGCCAACGTCCTGACTTTC. Its protein is CASSRGGPPGANVLTF.